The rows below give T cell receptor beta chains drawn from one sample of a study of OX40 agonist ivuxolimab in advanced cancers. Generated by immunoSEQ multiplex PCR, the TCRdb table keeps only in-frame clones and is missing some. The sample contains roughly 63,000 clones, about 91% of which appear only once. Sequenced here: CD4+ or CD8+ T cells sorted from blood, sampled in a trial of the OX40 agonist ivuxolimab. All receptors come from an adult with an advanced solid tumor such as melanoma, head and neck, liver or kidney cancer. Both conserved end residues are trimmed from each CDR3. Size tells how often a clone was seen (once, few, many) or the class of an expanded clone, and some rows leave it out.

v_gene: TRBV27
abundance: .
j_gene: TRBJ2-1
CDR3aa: ASSPDSSSYNEQF

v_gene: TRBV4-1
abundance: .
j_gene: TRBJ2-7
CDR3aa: ASSGQGYEQY

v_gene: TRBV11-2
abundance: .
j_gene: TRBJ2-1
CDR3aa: ASSLWNNEQF

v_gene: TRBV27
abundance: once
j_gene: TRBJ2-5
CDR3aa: ASRKAWSLRETQY

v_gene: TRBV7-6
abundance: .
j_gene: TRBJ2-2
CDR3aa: ASSLAAGSNPNTGELF

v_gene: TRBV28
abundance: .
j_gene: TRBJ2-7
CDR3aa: ASSWSRGDEQY

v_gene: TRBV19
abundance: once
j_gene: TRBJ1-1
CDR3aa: ASSIGTTEAF

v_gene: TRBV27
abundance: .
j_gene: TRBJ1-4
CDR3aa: ASSLRDPGYKEKLF

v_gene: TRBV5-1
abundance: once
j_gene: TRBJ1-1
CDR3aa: ASSLGTGSNTEAF

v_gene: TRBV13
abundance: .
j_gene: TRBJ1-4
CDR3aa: ASSGMSEKLF

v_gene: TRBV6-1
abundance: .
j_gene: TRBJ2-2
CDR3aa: ASSELEGWNTGELF

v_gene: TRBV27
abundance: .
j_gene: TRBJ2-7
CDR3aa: ASRDPPAYEQY

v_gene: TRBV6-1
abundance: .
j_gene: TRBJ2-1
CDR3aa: ASRVPSASYNEQF

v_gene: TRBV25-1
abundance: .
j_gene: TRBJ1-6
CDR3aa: ASRDRDPYNSPLH

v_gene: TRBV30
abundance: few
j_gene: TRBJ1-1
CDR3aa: AHDRANTEAF

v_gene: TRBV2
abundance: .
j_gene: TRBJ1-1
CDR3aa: ASSEGTWMNTEAF

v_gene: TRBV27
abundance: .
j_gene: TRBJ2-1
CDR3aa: ASSGFQGEEF

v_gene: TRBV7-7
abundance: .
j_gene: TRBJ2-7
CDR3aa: ASSLKGNDEQY

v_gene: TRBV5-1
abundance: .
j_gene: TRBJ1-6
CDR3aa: ASSLCRGDGLYNSPLH

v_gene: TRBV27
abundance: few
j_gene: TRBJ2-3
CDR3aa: ASSFTSRSTDTQY

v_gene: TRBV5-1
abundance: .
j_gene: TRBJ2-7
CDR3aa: ASSDSGRAHEQY

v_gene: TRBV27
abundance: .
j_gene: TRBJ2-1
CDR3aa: ASSFGGGWQNEQF

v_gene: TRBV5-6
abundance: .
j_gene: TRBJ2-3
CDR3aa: ASSLAGGTDTQY

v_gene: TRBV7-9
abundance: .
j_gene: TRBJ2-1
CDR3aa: ASSLDGLAGGQFYNEQF

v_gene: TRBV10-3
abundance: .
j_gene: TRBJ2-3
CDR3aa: AISENRDLPFSDTQY

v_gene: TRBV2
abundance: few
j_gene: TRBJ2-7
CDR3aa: ASGTPPNYEQY

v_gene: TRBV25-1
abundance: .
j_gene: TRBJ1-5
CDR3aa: ASSLGDYQPQH

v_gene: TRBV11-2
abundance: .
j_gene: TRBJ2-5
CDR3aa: ASSLGGGGRGETQY

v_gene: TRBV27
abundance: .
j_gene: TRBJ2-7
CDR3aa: ASSLSGVHEQY

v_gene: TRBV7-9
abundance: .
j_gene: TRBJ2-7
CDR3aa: ASRGGELYEQY

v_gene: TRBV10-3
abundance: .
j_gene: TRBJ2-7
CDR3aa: AIHSNPTGPTPYEQY

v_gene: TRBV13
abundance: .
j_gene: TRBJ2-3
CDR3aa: ASSLTGGRDTQY

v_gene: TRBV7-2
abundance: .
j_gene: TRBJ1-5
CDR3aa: ASSLILVGNQPQH

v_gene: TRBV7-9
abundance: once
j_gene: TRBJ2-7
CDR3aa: ASRSNRGDEQY

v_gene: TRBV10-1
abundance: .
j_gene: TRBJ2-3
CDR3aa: ASSDASGGIRDTQY

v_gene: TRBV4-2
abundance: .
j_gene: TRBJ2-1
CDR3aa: ASSRSPRTSGYNEQF

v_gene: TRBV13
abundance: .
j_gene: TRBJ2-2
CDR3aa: ASSLASGRNTGELF

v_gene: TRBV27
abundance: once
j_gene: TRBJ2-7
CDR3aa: ASSSPGREQY

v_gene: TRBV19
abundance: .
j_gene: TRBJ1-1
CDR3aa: ASKFGNTEAF

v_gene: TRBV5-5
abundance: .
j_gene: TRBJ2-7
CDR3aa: ASSFDRTFYEQY

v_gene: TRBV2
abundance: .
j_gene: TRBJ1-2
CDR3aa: ASTDPGQGSEGYT